This is a list of T cell receptor beta chains from one sample in a study of tumor-infiltrating lymphocytes in primary liver carcinoma. TCRdb analysed the multiplex PCR reads with MiXCR anew, one entry per CDR3 protein. The sample has 330,000 or so distinct CDR3 sequences; 65% are singletons. The sequencing input was peripheral blood. All receptors come from a man aged 35 to 55 with primary liver carcinoma and hepatitis B virus infection. The CDR3 runs from the conserved cysteine through the conserved F or W. Fields, in order: CDR3 length, D gene, J gene, V gene, clone size, CDR3 DNA, CDR3 protein. A D gene is named only where the DNA matches it firmly. Only some rows state a clone size, as once, few, many or a class for expanded clones.

14 | - | TRBJ2-2 | TRBV11-1 | - | TGTGCCAGCAGCTTATTCGATATTCGCGGGGAGCTGTTTTTT | CASSLFDIRGELFF
13 | TRBD1 | TRBJ1-2 | TRBV6-5 | - | TGTACCAGCAGTGACCCGACAGGGAGAGGCTACACCTTC | CTSSDPTGRGYTF
16 | - | TRBJ2-7 | TRBV6-5 | many | TGTGCCAGCAGTTACTCGCTTAGGACCACTTTGTACGAGCAGTACTTC | CASSYSLRTTLYEQYF
18 | - | TRBJ2-1 | TRBV7-9 | few | TGTGCCAGCAGCACACAACCCTCCTCCGGGACACTTTACAATGAGCAGTTCTTC | CASSTQPSSGTLYNEQFF
13 | TRBD1 | TRBJ1-4 | TRBV4-2 | many | TGTGCCAGCAGTCAGGGGGAGAGTGAAAAACTGTTTTTT | CASSQGESEKLFF
11 | TRBD2 | TRBJ2-1 | TRBV11-3 | - | TGTGCCGGCGGGACTAACAGTGAACAGTTCTTC | CAGGTNSEQFF
13 | - | TRBJ2-2 | TRBV11-3 | - | TGTGCCAGGAGCCTAGAGTTACGGGGGGAGCTGTTTTTT | CARSLELRGELFF
12 | - | TRBJ2-7 | TRBV29-1 | many | TGCAGCGTCACAGGGAACCCGGGCGAGCAGTACTTC | CSVTGNPGEQYF
14 | TRBD2 | TRBJ2-7 | TRBV6-5 | - | TGTGCCAGCAGTTACTTGGGACTAGCGAACGAGCAGTACTTC | CASSYLGLANEQYF
17 | TRBD2 | TRBJ2-1 | TRBV24-1 | - | TGTGCCACCAGTGATTCGGCGTTGTTAGCGGGCTACAATGAGCAGTTCTTC | CATSDSALLAGYNEQFF
16 | - | TRBJ2-3 | TRBV12-3/TRBV12-4 | many | TGTGCCAGCAGTTTAGTTCTAACTCATTTCACAGATACGCAGTATTTT | CASSLVLTHFTDTQYF
15 | TRBD1 | TRBJ2-3 | TRBV7-9 | - | TGTGCCAGCAGCTTAACAGGGGCCCTCGCAGATACGCAGTATTTT | CASSLTGALADTQYF
14 | - | TRBJ1-3 | TRBV28 | few | TGTGCCAGCAGCCTTGGAATCTCTGGAAACACCATATATTTT | CASSLGISGNTIYF
14 | TRBD2 | TRBJ2-7 | TRBV6-6 | - | TGTGCCAGCAGAACGCCTAGCGGGAGGAACGAGCAGTACTTC | CASRTPSGRNEQYF
16 | - | TRBJ1-6 | TRBV4-1 | many | TGCGCCAGCAGCCAAGAACTTGGACTGTATAATTCACCCCTCCACTTT | CASSQELGLYNSPLHF
15 | - | TRBJ1-4 | TRBV11-2 | - | TGTGCCAGCAGCTTAGGTAGGTCCGGCAGCCAAAAACTGTTTTTT | CASSLGRSGSQKLFF
13 | TRBD1 | TRBJ2-7 | TRBV11-2 | - | TGTGCCAGCAGCCGAGACAGGGGTCGGGAGCAGTATTTC | CASSRDRGREQYF
16 | - | TRBJ1-3 | TRBV6-5 | - | TGTGCCAGCAGGAACCCCTTCGGGACAACTGAAAACACCATATATTTT | CASRNPFGTTENTIYF
12 | - | TRBJ1-3 | TRBV5-5 | - | TGTGCCAGCAGCTTGGAAGGAAACACCATATATTTT | CASSLEGNTIYF
16 | TRBD2 | TRBJ2-2 | TRBV4-3 | few | TGCGCCAGCAGTTCCTCGCGACTAGCGGGAACCGGGGAGCTGTTTTTT | CASSSSRLAGTGELFF
16 | TRBD1 | TRBJ1-1 | TRBV29-1 | once | TGCAGCGTTTCGACTGGACAGGGGGCGCTTAGCTCTGAAGCTTTCTTT | CSVSTGQGALSSEAFF
14 | - | TRBJ2-2 | TRBV28 | - | TGTGCCAGCAGTCTTACTAGGGCCACCGGGGAGCTGTTTTTT | CASSLTRATGELFF
15 | - | TRBJ2-7 | TRBV14 | - | TGTGCCAGCAGCCAAGTATCAGGAGCAACCTACGAGCAGTACTTC | CASSQVSGATYEQYF
16 | TRBD2 | TRBJ2-5 | TRBV6-1 | many | TGTGCCAGCAAACTTCTAGCGGGAGGGCCAGTCGGGACCCAGTACTTC | CASKLLAGGPVGTQYF
17 | TRBD2 | TRBJ2-2 | TRBV6-1 | few | TGTGCCAGCAGTGAACAAAAGACTAGCGGGAGAGACGGGGAGCTGTTTTTT | CASSEQKTSGRDGELFF
15 | - | TRBJ2-7 | TRBV28 | - | TGTGCCAGCAGTTTAAATACCCCAATGGACTACGAGCAGTACTTC | CASSLNTPMDYEQYF
14 | - | TRBJ2-3 | TRBV6-6 | few | TGTGCCAGCAGTTACGTGGCTAGCACAGATACGCAGTATTTT | CASSYVASTDTQYF
15 | TRBD1 | TRBJ1-2 | TRBV10-3 | many | TGTGCCATCAGTGAGTCCGGACAGGGGGCGCATGGCTACACCTTC | CAISESGQGAHGYTF
13 | - | TRBJ2-7 | TRBV14 | - | TGTGCCAGCCGAAAGACAGTTTCCTACGAGCAGTACTTC | CASRKTVSYEQYF
14 | - | TRBJ1-3 | TRBV6-6 | few | TGTGCCAGCAGCGGAGGGGGAAATGGAAACACCATATATTTT | CASSGGGNGNTIYF
12 | - | TRBJ2-7 | TRBV28 | - | TGTGCCAGCAGTCAGTCCCTATCGGGGCAGTACTTC | CASSQSLSGQYF
19 | TRBD2 | TRBJ2-1 | TRBV5-1 | - | TGCGCCAACACCTTGAATGTCATCCAGCGGGAGGGCCTCGTCAATGAGCAGTTCTTC | CANTLNVIQREGLVNEQFF
15 | - | TRBJ2-2 | TRBV11-2 | - | TGTGCCAACAGCGCCGAGGGACTCGCCACCGGGGAGCTATTTTTT | CANSAEGLATGELFF